These T cell receptor beta chains were read from a single sample in a study of blood T cells in healthy people across ages. Using its own MiXCR run on the 5' RACE reads, TCRdb lists one record per CDR3 protein. The table records about 780,000 distinct CDR3 sequences, about 47% of them present only once. Specimen: blood. These receptors originate from an older man in good health. Each CDR3 is given with its conserved first and last residue. A D gene is named only where the DNA matches it firmly. Clone size is not always given. Where it is, it says once, few, many or a class for expanded clones.

j_call v_call clone_size d_call cdr3_aa cdr3_nt
TRBJ2-7 TRBV5-1 many - CASSVDFSSSYEQYF TGCGCCAGCAGCGTGGACTTCTCCAGCTCCTACGAGCAGTACTTC
TRBJ2-1 TRBV20-1 - TRBD2 CSVAPISGSKEAYNEQFF TGCAGTGTAGCTCCCATAAGCGGGAGTAAGGAGGCCTACAATGAGCAGTTCTTC
TRBJ2-3 TRBV7-3 - TRBD2 CASSWGSGSTDTQYF TGTGCCAGCAGCTGGGGTAGCGGGAGCACAGATACGCAGTATTTT
TRBJ2-1 TRBV3-1 many TRBD2 CASSLAGAPNEQFF TGTGCCAGCAGCCTAGCGGGAGCGCCCAATGAGCAGTTCTTC
TRBJ2-3 TRBV7-3 - - CASSFGLPTDTQYF TGTGCCAGCAGCTTCGGACTCCCCACAGATACGCAGTATTTT
TRBJ2-5 TRBV6-2/TRBV6-3 - - CASSYSRLDQNNEQYF TGTGCCAGCAGTTACTCGCGGCTAGACCAAAACAATGAGCAGTACTTC
TRBJ2-5 TRBV3-1 few - CASSQMRTFQETQYF TGTGCCAGCAGCCAAATGAGGACTTTCCAAGAGACCCAGTACTTC
TRBJ2-1 TRBV12-3/TRBV12-4 many - CASSFGQGYNEQFF TGTGCCAGCAGTTTTGGGCAGGGGTACAATGAGCAGTTCTTC
TRBJ2-7 TRBV18 - - CAGSPETVSYEQYF TGTGCCGGCTCACCGGAGACAGTCAGCTACGAGCAGTACTTC
TRBJ2-7 TRBV28 - - CASSLTASSYEQYF TGTGCCAGCAGTCTGACAGCGAGCTCCTACGAGCAGTACTTC
TRBJ2-5 TRBV28 - - CASSLQGPSGTQYF TGTGCCAGCAGTTTGCAGGGACCCTCAGGGACCCAGTACTTC
TRBJ1-2 TRBV10-3 - - CAITPGHNSGYTF TGTGCCATCACGCCCGGACATAACTCTGGCTACACCTTC
TRBJ2-6 TRBV7-3 few - CASSQQSSGANVLTF TGTGCCAGCAGCCAACAGAGCTCTGGGGCCAACGTCCTGACTTTC
TRBJ1-1 TRBV6-5 - - CASSSLMGTNTEAFF TGTGCCAGCAGTTCTTTGATGGGGACGAACACTGAAGCTTTCTTT
TRBJ2-3 TRBV20-1 many - CSVISGRSTDTQYF TGCAGTGTTATTAGCGGTCGAAGCACAGATACGCAGTATTTT
TRBJ2-1 TRBV7-2 many TRBD2 CASTSLAALGEQFF TGTGCCAGCACCTCACTAGCGGCCCTTGGGGAGCAGTTCTTC
TRBJ2-1 TRBV2 - TRBD2 CASMRLAGDLTPQFF TGTGCCAGCATGAGACTAGCGGGAGATTTGACTCCGCAGTTCTTC
TRBJ2-1 TRBV7-2 - TRBD2 CASSPRTSGGASSYNEQFF TGTGCCAGCAGCCCCCGGACTAGCGGGGGGGCGAGCTCCTACAATGAGCAGTTCTTC
TRBJ2-1 TRBV12-3/TRBV12-4 few - CASSYTRSSYNEQFF TGTGCCAGCAGTTACACCCGGAGCTCCTACAATGAGCAGTTCTTC
TRBJ1-5 TRBV12-3/TRBV12-4 - - CASTLDRRGPQHF TGTGCCAGCACCCTGGACCGCCGCGGGCCCCAGCATTTT
TRBJ2-2 TRBV7-2 - TRBD1 CASSSGQAYTGELFF TGTGCCAGCAGCTCCGGACAGGCCTACACCGGGGAGCTGTTTTTT
TRBJ2-5 TRBV5-1 - TRBD1 CASSQGQGGVGEQYF TGCGCCAGCAGCCAGGGACAGGGGGGCGTGGGTGAGCAGTACTTC
TRBJ2-5 TRBV20-1 - - CSARGDAGQQETQYF TGCAGTGCTAGAGGCGATGCTGGACAGCAAGAGACCCAGTACTTC